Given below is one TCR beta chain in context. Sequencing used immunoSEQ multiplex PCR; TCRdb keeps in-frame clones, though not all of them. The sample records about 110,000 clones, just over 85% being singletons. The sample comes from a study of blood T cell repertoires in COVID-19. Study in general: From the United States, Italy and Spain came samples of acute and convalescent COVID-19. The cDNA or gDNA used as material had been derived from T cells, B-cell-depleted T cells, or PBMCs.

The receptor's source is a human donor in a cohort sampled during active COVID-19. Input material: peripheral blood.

In DNA form, the CDR3 reads TGTGCCAGCAGCCAGGGGGAGACCCAGTACTTC. Its protein product is CASSQGETQYF. This sequence joins TRBV6-5 and TRBJ2-5; D may be TRBD1 (6 bases). The CDR3 is 11 amino acids. V was clipped by 6 bases and J by 5 bases, with 7 bases between them. Germline-derived CDR1 and CDR2 are MNHEY and SVGAGI.